The clone carrying this T cell receptor (beta chain) was recorded many times. The target antigen is unknown. Time point denoted: newly diagnosed GD, antithyroid drugs for less than 3 months. The authors made the TCR library using RNA they extracted from PBMCs. Doctors identified Graves' disease using the American Thyroid Association guidelines. Libraries of TCR beta came from iRepertoire HTBI primers plus Arm-PCR of CDR3 regions. TCRdb used MiXCR to reprocess the multiplex PCR reads, holding one entry per CDR3 protein. The data contain 350,000 to 400,000 distinct CDR3 sequences, roughly 15% of them singletons. These data come from a study of regulatory T cells in long-lasting Graves disease. Study-wide findings and caveats: For persistent Graves' patients, TCR diversity was lower than for newly diagnosed ones.

The TCR originated in a female donor with Graves disease. The sample was peripheral blood mononuclear cells (PBMCs), taken at new diagnosis, from a patient treated with antithyroid drugs.

The CDR3 here is CASSVQRLGAEAFF. For the CDR3, the DNA is TGTGCCAGCAGCGTCCAGCGCCTTGGCGCTGAAGCTTTCTTT. V usage is TRBV11-2 and J usage is TRBJ1-1; D is unresolved. From germline, CDR1 is SGHAT and CDR2 FQNNGV. The CDR3 consists of 14 residues. Trimming cost V 5 bases and J 6 bases, with 16 bases left between them.